This T cell receptor beta chain derives from a study of T cells in localized non-small cell lung cancer (dated by TCRdb to about 2020). About the investigation overall: The study analyzed T cell repertoires of over 200 early-stage NSCLC patients, comparing tumors and uninvolved tumor-adjacent lungs. All 220 or so NSCLC patients in the cohort were treatment-naive and had localized lung tumors that were resected. The mean age of the NSCLC patients was 60 to 85 years, with about 120 men and around 110 women.

The germline V gene (reference sequence) provides CDR1 LNHDA and CDR2 SQIVND. The CDR3, cysteine through phenylalanine, is 15 amino acids long. The read is trimmed to its CDR3 DNA, 45 bases read in frame from base 1. Here V drops 6 bases and J drops 4 bases, and the junction holds 4 bases not matched to any gene. The immunoSEQ Assay was used to sequence TCR beta CDR3 regions from DNA. In the source study's methods: T cell density was computed as TCR beta template counts normalized to usable DNA estimated by amplifying housekeeping genes. The preseqR package was used to estimate richness by extrapolating to 400,000 templates for PBMC samples and to 120,000 templates for tissue samples. Clonality was calculated as one minus Pielou's evenness. Tissue-enriched TCRs were identified by differential abundance testing using productive amino-acid clonotypes, minimum total count 5 and alpha 0.1. Repertoire overlap between compartments was quantified with the Jaccard Index and Morisita Overlap Index. TCR beta CDR3s were clustered by GLIPH together with public tetramer-defined viral CDR3s, and at least three viral sequences plus V-gene enrichment were required for viral motifs. TCRdb took this table from immuneACCESS and kept in-frame rearrangements with V and J called. Such tables lack part of the clones; where checked against another copy, unresolved V genes explain under half of the gap, and the rest is unexplained. V and J calls and clone size are given by that table; D and trimming were obtained from the DNA. The sample includes 75,000 to 80,000 clones, with about 84% observed a single time. Approximately 9.7% of the sample rests with the top ten.

Overall study results and their limits: Of the top 100 tumor clones, a median of approximately 60 were detected in paired uninvolved adjacent lung; under 30 were also among that lung's top 100. Higher T cell density in blood was associated with longer overall survival, whereas higher clonality in adjacent lung was associated with shorter survival. Uninvolved tumor-adjacent lung showed the highest T cell clonality, higher than tumor, which suggests more focused antigenic responses in the uninvolved tumor-adjacent lung. Because multi-region tumor sequencing was not done, intratumor heterogeneity could not be ruled out. Since the design was exploratory, TCR variables were selected using unadjusted p-values with no false-discovery rate correction.

Points on this clone: The antigen this receptor binds is unknown. No base quality values were provided; no much bigger clone lies one nucleotide off.

At diagnosis, peripheral blood, uninvolved tumor-adjacent lung and tumor were collected and stored as a combination of fresh-frozen and FFPE material. For TCR repertoire profiling, blood samples were analyzed in the form of peripheral blood mononuclear cells. Specimen: peripheral blood, collected before any cancer treatment. The chain couples TRBV19 to TRBJ2-5; 14 nucleotides in the junction match TRBD2. The source is a female donor older than 55 with stage I lung adenocarcinoma. The CDR3: CASSSGTSGRETQYF. The DNA reads TGTGCCAGTAGCTCCGGGACTAGCGGGAGAGAGACCCAGTACTTC.